This TCR beta chain was profiled in a study of blood T cell repertoires in COVID-19. For the study at large: Sample material is recorded as cDNA or gDNA derived from T cells, B-cell-depleted T cells, or PBMCs.

The germline V and J ends were trimmed by 8 bases and 7 bases, with 19 bases remaining between them. The germline V gene has CDR1 SGHRS and CDR2 YFSETQ. This CDR3 is 14 amino acids long. Original processing methods: Researchers report that nucleated cell counts were estimated from reference gene primer amplification. Sequenced by immunoSEQ multiplex PCR; TCRdb stores in-frame clones only, minus some. The DNA was the basis for D and trimming; V, J and clone size are from that table. This table has over 200,000 clones, about 88% appearing once. The rearrangement links TRBV5-1 to TRBJ2-1; possible D gene TRBD2, 6 bases. Input material: peripheral blood. The origin of this receptor is a man aged 40-49 years with active or convalescent COVID-19. CDR3 in DNA: TGCGCCAGTTCCGGAGGGTGGAACCTGAATGAGCAGTTCTTC. It is translated as CASSGGWNLNEQFF.